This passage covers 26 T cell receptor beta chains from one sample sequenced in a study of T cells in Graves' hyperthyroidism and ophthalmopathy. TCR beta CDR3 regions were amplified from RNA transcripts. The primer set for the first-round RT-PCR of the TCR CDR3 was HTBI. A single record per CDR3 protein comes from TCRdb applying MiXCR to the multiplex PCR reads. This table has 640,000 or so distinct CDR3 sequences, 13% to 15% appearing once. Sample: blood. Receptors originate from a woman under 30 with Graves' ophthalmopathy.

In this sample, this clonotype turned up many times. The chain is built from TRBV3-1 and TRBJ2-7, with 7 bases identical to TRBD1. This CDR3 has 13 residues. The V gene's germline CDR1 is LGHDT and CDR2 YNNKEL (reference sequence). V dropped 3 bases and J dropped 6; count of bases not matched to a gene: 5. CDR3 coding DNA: TGTGCCAGCAGCCAGAGAACAGGGGTCGAGCAGTACTTC. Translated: CASSQRTGVEQYF.

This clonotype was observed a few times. For the CDR3, the DNA is TGTGCCAGCTCACCTCGGACCGGGACAGGAAACAATGAGCAGTTCTTC. It yields the protein CASSPRTGTGNNEQFF. The chain employs TRBV18 and TRBJ2-1, with TRBD1 identical over 8 bases. This CDR3 region has 16 residues. Germline lookup yields CDR1 KGHSH and CDR2 LQKENI. Losses at the gene ends were 3 bases for V and 5 bases for J; bases not matched to a gene: 9.

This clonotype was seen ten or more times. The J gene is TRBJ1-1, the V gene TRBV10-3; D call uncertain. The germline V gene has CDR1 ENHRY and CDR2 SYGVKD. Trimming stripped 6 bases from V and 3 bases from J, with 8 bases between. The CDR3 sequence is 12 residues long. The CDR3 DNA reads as TGTGCCATCAGCGAGGGTTACACTGAAGCTTTCTTT. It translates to CAISEGYTEAFF.

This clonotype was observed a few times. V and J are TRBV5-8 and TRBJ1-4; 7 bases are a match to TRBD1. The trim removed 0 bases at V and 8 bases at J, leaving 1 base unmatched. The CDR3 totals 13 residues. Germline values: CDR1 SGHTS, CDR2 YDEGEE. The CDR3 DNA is TGTGCCAGCAGCTTGGTAGGGGGCGAAAAACTGTTTTTT. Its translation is CASSLVGGEKLFF.

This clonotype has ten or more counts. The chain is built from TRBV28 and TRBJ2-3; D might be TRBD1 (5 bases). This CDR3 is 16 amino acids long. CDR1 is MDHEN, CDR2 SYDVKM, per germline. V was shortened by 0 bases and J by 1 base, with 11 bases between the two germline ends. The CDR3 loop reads CASSLWGLRGTDTQYF. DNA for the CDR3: TGTGCCAGCAGTTTATGGGGGCTTCGGGGCACAGATACGCAGTATTTT.

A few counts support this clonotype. CDR3: CASSIDGGRPDTQYF. The CDR3 nucleotides read TGTGCCAGTAGTATAGATGGCGGGAGGCCAGATACGCAGTATTTT. V gene TRBV19 combines with J gene TRBJ2-3; the match to TRBD2 covers 8 bases. Germline CDR1 is LNHDA and CDR2 is SQIVND (reference sequence). V was pared by 0 bases and J by 4 bases, with 3 bases of the junction left unmatched. The CDR3 sequence is 15 residues long.

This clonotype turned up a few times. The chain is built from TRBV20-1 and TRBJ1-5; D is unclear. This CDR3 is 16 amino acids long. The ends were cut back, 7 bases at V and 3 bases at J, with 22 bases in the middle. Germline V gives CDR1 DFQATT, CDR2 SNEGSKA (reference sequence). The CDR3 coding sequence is TGCAGTGTTGACGCCCTGGGTGGCCGAACCAATCAGCCCCAGCATTTT. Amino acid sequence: CSVDALGGRTNQPQHF.

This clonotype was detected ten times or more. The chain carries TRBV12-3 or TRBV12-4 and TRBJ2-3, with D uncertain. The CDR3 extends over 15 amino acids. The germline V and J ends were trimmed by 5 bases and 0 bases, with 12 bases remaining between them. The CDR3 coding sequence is TGTGCCAGCAGTCCCCTACTCGATAGCACAGATACGCAGTATTTT. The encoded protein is CASSPLLDSTDTQYF.

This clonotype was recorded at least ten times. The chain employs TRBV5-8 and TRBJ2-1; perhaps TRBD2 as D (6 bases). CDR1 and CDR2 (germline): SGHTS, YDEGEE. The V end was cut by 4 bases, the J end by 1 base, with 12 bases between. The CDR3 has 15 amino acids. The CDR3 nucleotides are TGTGCCAGCAGCCCGCGGGACTTATCCTACAATGAGCAGTTCTTC. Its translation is CASSPRDLSYNEQFF.

The CDR3 coding sequence is TGCAGTGCTAGAGATCTCCAGGGCTTACTCGCAGATACGCAGTATTTT. Translating gives CSARDLQGLLADTQYF. This rearrangement joins TRBV20-1 to TRBJ2-3, with a possible D match to TRBD1 (5 bases). Germline V lookup: CDR1 DFQATT, CDR2 SNEGSKA (reference sequence). This CDR3 is 16 amino acids long. V was clipped by 0 bases and J by 4 bases, with 17 bases between them.

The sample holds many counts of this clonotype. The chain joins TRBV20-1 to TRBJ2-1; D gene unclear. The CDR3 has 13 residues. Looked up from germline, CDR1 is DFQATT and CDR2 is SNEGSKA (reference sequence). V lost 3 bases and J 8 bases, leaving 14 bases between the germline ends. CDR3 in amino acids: CSASPLDRDEQFF. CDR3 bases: TGCAGTGCTAGTCCATTAGATCGCGATGAGCAGTTCTTC.

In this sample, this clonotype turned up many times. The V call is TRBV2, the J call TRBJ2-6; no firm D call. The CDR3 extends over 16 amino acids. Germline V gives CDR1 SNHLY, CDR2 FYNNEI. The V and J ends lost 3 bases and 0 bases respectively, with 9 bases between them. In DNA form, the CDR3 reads TGTGCCAGCAGTGACAACACCCTCTCTGGGGCCAACGTCCTGACTTTC. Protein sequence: CASSDNTLSGANVLTF.

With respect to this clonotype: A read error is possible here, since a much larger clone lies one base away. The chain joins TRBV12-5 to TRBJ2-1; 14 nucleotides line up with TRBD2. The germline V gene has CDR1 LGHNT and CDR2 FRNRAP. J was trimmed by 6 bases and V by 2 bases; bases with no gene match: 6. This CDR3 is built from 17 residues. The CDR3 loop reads CASGLPAGTSGSNEQFF. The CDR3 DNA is TGTGCTAGTGGTTTGCCTGCCGGGACTAGCGGGAGCAATGAGCAGTTCTTC.

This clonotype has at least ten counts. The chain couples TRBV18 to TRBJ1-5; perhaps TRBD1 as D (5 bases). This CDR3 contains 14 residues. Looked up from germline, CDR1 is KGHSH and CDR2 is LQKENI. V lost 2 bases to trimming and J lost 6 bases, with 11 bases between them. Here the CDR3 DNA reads TGTGCCAGCTCACCAAGCAGGGACGGTCAGCCCCAGCATTTT. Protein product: CASSPSRDGQPQHF.

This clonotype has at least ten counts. The CDR3 reads CASSKLKVVVEGPWMGEQFF. CDR3 sequence (DNA): TGTGCCAGCAGTAAACTCAAGGTCGTCGTGGAGGGCCCTTGGATGGGTGAGCAGTTCTTC. The chain has TRBV28 and TRBJ2-1; D is possibly TRBD2 (6 bases). The CDR3 contains 20 residues. The germline V gene encodes CDR1 MDHEN and CDR2 SYDVKM. V gave up 5 bases and J gave up 9 bases, with 35 bases separating them.

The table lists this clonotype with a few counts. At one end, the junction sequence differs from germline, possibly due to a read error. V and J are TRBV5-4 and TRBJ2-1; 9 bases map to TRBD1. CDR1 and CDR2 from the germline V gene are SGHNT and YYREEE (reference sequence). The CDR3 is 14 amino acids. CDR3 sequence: CASSGTGKDNEQLF. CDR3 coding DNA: TGTGCCAGCAGCGGGACAGGGAAGGACAATGAGCAGCTCTTC.

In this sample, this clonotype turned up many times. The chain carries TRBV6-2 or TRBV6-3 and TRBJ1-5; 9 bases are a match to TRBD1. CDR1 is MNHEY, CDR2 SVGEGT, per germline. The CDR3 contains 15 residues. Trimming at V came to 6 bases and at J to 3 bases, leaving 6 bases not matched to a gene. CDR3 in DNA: TGTGCCAGCAGCCAGGGACAGGGAACCAATCAGCCCCAGCATTTT. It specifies CASSQGQGTNQPQHF.

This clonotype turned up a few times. Here the CDR3 DNA reads TGTGCCTGGAGTCCGGGAGAGGGAAATTCACCCCTCCACTTT. Translated, it gives CAWSPGEGNSPLHF. V and J are TRBV30 and TRBJ1-6; no firm D call. The germline V and J ends were trimmed by 2 bases and 7 bases, with 12 bases remaining between them. The germline gives CDR1 GTSNPN, CDR2 SVGIG (reference sequence). This CDR3 has 14 residues.

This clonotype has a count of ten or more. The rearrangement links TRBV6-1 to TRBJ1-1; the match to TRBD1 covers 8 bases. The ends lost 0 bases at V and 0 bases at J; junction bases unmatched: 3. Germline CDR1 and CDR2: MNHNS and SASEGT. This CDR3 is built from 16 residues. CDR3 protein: CASSEAPGQVNTEAFF. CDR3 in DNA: TGTGCCAGCAGTGAAGCCCCGGGACAGGTGAACACTGAAGCTTTCTTT.

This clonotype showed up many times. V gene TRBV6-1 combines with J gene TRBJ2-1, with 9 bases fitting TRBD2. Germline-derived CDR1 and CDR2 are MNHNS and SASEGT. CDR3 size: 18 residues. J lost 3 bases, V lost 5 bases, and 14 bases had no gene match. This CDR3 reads CASSSEISGSHRYNEQFF. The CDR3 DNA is TGTGCCAGCAGTTCAGAGATTAGCGGGAGTCACCGCTACAATGAGCAGTTCTTC.

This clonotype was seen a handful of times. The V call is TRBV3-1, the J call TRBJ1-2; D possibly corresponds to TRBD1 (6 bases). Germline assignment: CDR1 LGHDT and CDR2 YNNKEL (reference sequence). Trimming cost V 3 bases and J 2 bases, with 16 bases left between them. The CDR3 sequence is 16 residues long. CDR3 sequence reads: CASSQNSVGANYGYTF. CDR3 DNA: TGTGCCAGCAGCCAGAACTCAGTGGGGGCGAACTATGGCTACACCTTC. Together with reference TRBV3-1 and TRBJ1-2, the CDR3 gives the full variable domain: DTAVSQTPKYLVTQMGNDKSIKCEQNLGHDTMYWYKQDSKKFLKIMFSYNNKELIINETVPNRFSPKSPDKAHLNLHINSLELGDSAVYFCASSQNSVGANYGYTFGSGTRLTVV.

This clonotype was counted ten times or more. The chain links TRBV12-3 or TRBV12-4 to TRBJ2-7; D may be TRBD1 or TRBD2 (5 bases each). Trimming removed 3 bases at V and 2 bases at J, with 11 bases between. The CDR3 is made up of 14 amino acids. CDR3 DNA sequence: TGTGCCAGCAGTTTGGGGGACGGAACCTACGAGCAGTACTTC. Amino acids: CASSLGDGTYEQYF.

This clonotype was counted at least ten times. CDR3 amino acids: CASIRGQVNTGELFF. The CDR3 DNA is TGTGCCAGCATTCGGGGACAGGTGAACACCGGGGAGCTGTTTTTT. V gene TRBV7-9 combines with J gene TRBJ2-2, with 8 positions matching TRBD1. The germline V gene encodes CDR1 SEHNR and CDR2 FQNEAQ (reference sequence). V shed 7 bases and J 1 base; nucleotides not matched to a gene: 5. CDR3 length equals 15 residues.

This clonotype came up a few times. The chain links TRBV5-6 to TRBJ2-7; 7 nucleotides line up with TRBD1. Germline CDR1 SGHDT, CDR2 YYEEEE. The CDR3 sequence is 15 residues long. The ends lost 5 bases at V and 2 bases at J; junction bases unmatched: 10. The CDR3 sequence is CASSLQGPSPYEQYF. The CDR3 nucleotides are TGTGCCAGCAGTTTACAGGGGCCGTCTCCCTACGAGCAGTACTTC.

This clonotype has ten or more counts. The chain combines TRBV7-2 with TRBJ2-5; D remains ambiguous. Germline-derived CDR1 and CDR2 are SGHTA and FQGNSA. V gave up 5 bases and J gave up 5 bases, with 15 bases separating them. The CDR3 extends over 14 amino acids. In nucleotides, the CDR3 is TGTGCCAGCAGCCCTGGGTCCTGGGTGGAGACCCAGTACTTC. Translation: CASSPGSWVETQYF.

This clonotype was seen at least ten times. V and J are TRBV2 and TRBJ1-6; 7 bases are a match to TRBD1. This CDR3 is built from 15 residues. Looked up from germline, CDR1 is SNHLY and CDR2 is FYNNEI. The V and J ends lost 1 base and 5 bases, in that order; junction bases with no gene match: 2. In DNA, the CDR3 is TGTGCCAGCAGTGAAGGACAGGGTGATAATTCACCCCTCCACTTT. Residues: CASSEGQGDNSPLHF. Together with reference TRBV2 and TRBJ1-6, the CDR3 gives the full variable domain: EPEVTQTPSHQVTQMGQEVILRCVPISNHLYFYWYRQILGQKVEFLVSFYNNEISEKSEIFDDQFSVERPDGSNFTLKIRSTKLEDSAMYFCASSEGQGDNSPLHFGNGTRLTVT.